This TCR beta chain was found in a study of T cells in localized non-small cell lung cancer. Findings and caveats of the study: Detection in adjacent lung was observed for a median 57 of the top 100 tumor clones. Uninvolved adjacent lung had more T cell clonality than any other tissue, topping tumor. Heterogeneity is still possible, as just one tumor region was sequenced.

Assay: immunoSEQ multiplex PCR; the TCRdb copy retains only in-frame clones and omits some. This sample yields more than 850 clones, of which less than 25% are seen a single time; 9.7% belongs to the top ten. As for this clone: Its antigen remains unidentified.

Atypia-free lung next to the tumor was sampled at least 2 cm from its margin. The CDR3 covers 15 residues. After removal of 4 bases from V and 1 base from J, the junction contained 4 bases not matched to a gene. CDR1 SQVTM and CDR2 ANQGSEA come from the germline V gene. The sequences come from normal lung tissue next to the tumor, collected before any cancer treatment. This chain connects TRBV29-1 to TRBJ2-4, with 10 nucleotides matching TRBD2. The TCR comes from a female donor older than 55 with stage I lung adenocarcinoma. CDR3 bases: TGCAGCGTTGCCACGACTAGCGGGGCCAAAAACATTCAGTACTTC. The encoded protein is CSVATTSGAKNIQYF.